The 17 T cell receptor beta chains presented below share a single source sample, sequenced in a study of OX40 agonist ivuxolimab in advanced cancers. Libraries were prepared by immunoSEQ multiplex PCR; TCRdb keeps only in-frame clonotypes and omits some of them. The repertoire holds about 72,000 clones, with 75% to 90% as singletons. The source was CD4+ or CD8+ T cells sorted from blood, collected in a trial of the OX40 agonist ivuxolimab. These receptors all come from an adult with an advanced solid tumor such as melanoma, head and neck, liver or kidney cancer.

This clone was seen just once. V is TRBV11-3 and J is TRBJ2-1; 11 bases fit TRBD2. This CDR3 is 15 amino acids long. V trimming: 4 bases; J trimming: 8 bases; junction bases outside the gene matches: 7. Germline V gene sequence: CDR1 SGHNT, CDR2 YENEEA. The CDR3 DNA reads as TGTGCCAGCAGCTCGTTTCGTAGCGGGAGGGATGAGCAGTTCTTC. Translated: CASSSFRSGRDEQFF.

The J gene is TRBJ2-7, the V gene TRBV2; unclear D gene. CDR1 is SNHLY, CDR2 FYNNEI, per germline. The CDR3 covers 11 residues. The V end lost 11 bases, the J end lost 6 bases, and 14 bases lay between the germline ends. CDR3 sequence (DNA): TGTGCCTCAATGATGGGCGGCGAGCAGTACTTC. It translates to CASMMGGEQYF.

V usage is TRBV19 and J usage is TRBJ2-7; D is possibly TRBD2 (5 bases). The V gene lost 3 bases and the J gene lost 1 base, with 7 bases spanning the gap. The CDR3 runs 13 residues. Looked up from germline, CDR1 is LNHDA and CDR2 is SQIVND (reference sequence). The CDR3 region is CASSIGSSYEQYF. The CDR3 DNA follows: TGTGCCAGTAGTATTGGGAGTTCCTACGAGCAGTACTTC.

The chain carries TRBV5-1 and TRBJ2-5; 7 positions match TRBD1. The CDR3 has 14 amino acids. V trimming: 2 bases; J trimming: 2 bases; junction bases outside the gene matches: 3. From germline, CDR1 is SGHRS and CDR2 YFSETQ. This CDR3 reads CASSLPGGQETQYF. The CDR3 nucleotides are TGCGCCAGCAGCTTACCAGGGGGACAAGAGACCCAGTACTTC.

This sequence joins TRBV7-2 and TRBJ2-5; D is unresolved. CDR3 size: 13 residues. Germline V gives CDR1 SGHTA, CDR2 FQGNSA. Trimming cost V 0 bases and J 6 bases, with 8 bases left between them. The CDR3 protein is CASSLALKQTQYF. For the CDR3, the DNA is TGTGCCAGCAGCTTAGCCCTTAAACAGACCCAGTACTTC. Combining the CDR3 with reference TRBV7-2 and TRBJ2-5 gives the whole variable domain GAGVSQSPSNKVTEKGKDVELRCDPISGHTALYWYRQSLGQGLEFLIYFQGNSAPDKSGLPSDRFSAERTGGSVSTLTIQRTQQEDSAVYLCASSLALKQTQYFGPGTRLLVL.

The chain carries TRBV23-1 and TRBJ2-6; unclear D gene. TRBV23-1 is given ORF status, its function remaining uncertain. This CDR3 comprises 17 residues. The germline V and J ends were trimmed by 2 bases and 0 bases, with 11 bases remaining between them. CDR3 sequence: CASSQTAGSSGANVLTF. The CDR3 DNA reads as TGCGCCAGCAGTCAAACGGCCGGCAGCTCTGGGGCCAACGTCCTGACTTTC.

The chain has TRBV11-2 and TRBJ2-1; TRBD2 matches 7 bases. The CDR3 extends over 15 amino acids. Germline CDR1 reads SGHAT; CDR2 reads FQNNGV. After removal of 3 bases from V and 0 bases from J, the junction contained 2 bases not matched to a gene. CDR3 sequence reads: CASSFGGSSYNEQFF. The CDR3 DNA follows: TGTGCCAGCAGCTTTGGCGGGAGCTCCTACAATGAGCAGTTCTTC.

This sequence joins TRBV6-1 and TRBJ1-2, with TRBD1 matching over 11 bases. The CDR3 spans 18 residues. J was trimmed by 1 base and V by 4 bases; bases with no gene match: 11. Germline CDR1 is MNHNS and CDR2 is SASEGT. The CDR3 loop is CASSAVLGQGAGNYGYTF. In nucleotides, the CDR3 is TGTGCCAGCAGTGCCGTTCTTGGACAGGGGGCGGGTAACTATGGCTACACCTTC.

The chain has TRBV21-1 and TRBJ1-6; TRBD1, the D gene given by the table, was not confirmed from the DNA. TRBV21-1 is a documented pseudogene. The CDR3 runs to 15 residues. The CDR3 coding sequence is TGTGCCAGCTGCAGACAGCCCGAATATAATTCACCCCTCCACTTT. Translating gives CASCRQPEYNSPLHF.

The V call is TRBV18, the J call TRBJ1-5, with 7 bases aligning to TRBD1. Germline values: CDR1 KGHSH, CDR2 LQKENI. The CDR3 loop spans 14 amino acids. The ends lost 3 bases at V and 4 bases at J; junction bases unmatched: 3. The CDR3 DNA reads as TGTGCCAGCTCACCCGTACAGGGGAATCAGCCCCAGCATTTT. Protein product: CASSPVQGNQPQHF.

This sequence joins TRBV18 and TRBJ2-2, with 10 bases fitting TRBD2. CDR1 KGHSH and CDR2 LQKENI come from the germline V gene. Unmatched junction bases numbered 12, after V lost 6 bases and J lost 5 bases. The CDR3 is 17 residues long. The CDR3 nucleotides read TGTGCCAGCTCCCTTGGGCTAGCGGGAGCCGGGACCGGGGAGCTGTTTTTT. It is translated as CASSLGLAGAGTGELFF. Drawing the rest from reference TRBV18 and TRBJ2-2, the complete variable domain is NAGVMQNPRHLVRRRGQEARLRCSPMKGHSHVYWYRQLPEEGLKFMVYLQKENIIDESGMPKERFSAEFPKEGPSILRIQQVVRGDSAAYFCASSLGLAGAGTGELFFGEGSRLTVL.

The chain recombines TRBV5-8 with TRBJ2-3, with a weak D call TRBD1 (6 bases). This CDR3 contains 13 residues. CDR1 is SGHTS and CDR2 is YDEGEE in the germline V gene. Trimming cost V 4 bases and J 7 bases, with 13 bases left between them. The CDR3 DNA sequence: TGTGCCAGCAGCGTGGCACAGGGAAATACGCAGTATTTT. Its translation: CASSVAQGNTQYF.

The chain combines TRBV9 with TRBJ1-3; the match to TRBD1 covers 11 bases. CDR3 size: 15 residues. Germline lookup yields CDR1 SGDLS and CDR2 YYNGEE. J gave up 4 bases and V 4 bases, and 4 bases lay outside the gene matches. CDR3 nucleotide sequence: TGTGCCAGCAGCCCCCGGACAGGGGGCGGAAACACCATATATTTT. This gives the protein CASSPRTGGGNTIYF.

This chain joins TRBV18 and TRBJ2-1, with 9 bases that match TRBD1. Per the germline V gene, CDR1 is KGHSH and CDR2 is LQKENI. V was pared by 6 bases and J by 4 bases, with 4 bases of the junction left unmatched. The CDR3 extends over 14 amino acids. As DNA, the CDR3 is TGTGCCAGCTCCAGACAGGGGGGTTACAATGAGCAGTTCTTC. This sequence encodes CASSRQGGYNEQFF.

This clone was detected only once. V and J are TRBV28 and TRBJ1-2; weak D call: TRBD1 (6 bases). V was cut by 4 bases and J by 2 bases, with 11 bases left in between. There are 14 residues in the CDR3. Germline CDR1 and CDR2: MDHEN and SYDVKM. This CDR3 is CASSYREGNYGYTF. The CDR3 DNA reads as TGTGCCAGCAGTTACAGGGAAGGCAACTATGGCTACACCTTC.

The gene calls are TRBV19 and TRBJ2-5; tentative D call: TRBD2 (6 bases). Trimming stripped 5 bases from V and 1 base from J, with 11 bases between. Germline V gene sequence: CDR1 LNHDA, CDR2 SQIVND (reference sequence). CDR3 length equals 14 residues. CDR3 sequence (DNA): TGTGCCAGTAGTTCCCGGGGACTCCAAGAGACCCAGTACTTC. Its protein product is CASSSRGLQETQYF.

The chain recombines TRBV6-6 with TRBJ1-4, with 11 bases aligning to TRBD1. The CDR3 runs 14 residues. Trimming removed 6 bases from V and 5 bases from J; junction bases left unmatched: 2. Germline CDR1 is MNHNY and CDR2 is SVGAGI (reference sequence). Written as DNA, the CDR3 is TGTGCCAGCAGGTGGACAGGGGGCAATGAAAAACTGTTTTTT. It specifies CASRWTGGNEKLFF.